The source of this TCR beta chain is a study of T-cell memory formation after mild COVID-19 (dated by TCRdb to the early 2020s). Regarding the complete study: TCR sequence clusters from the two donors were found to be largely donor specific. In two donors, T-cell clones that expanded and contracted after mild COVID-19 were followed by sequencing TCRalpha and TCRbeta repertoires longitudinally. Two young, previously healthy adult volunteers made up the cohort, one male and one female. Overall study results and their limits: Some responding clones were found in pre-infection memory, which suggests that pre-existing cross-reactive memory T cells took part in the SARS-CoV-2 response. The second-wave clones that peaked on day 37 were not confirmed to be SARS-CoV-2 specific. Contracting CD4+ clones turned up mainly in the CM and EM memory subsets, whereas EMRA was where CD8+ clones were enriched. The study covered only a couple of mild cases, and larger cohorts including severe cases with pre-infection samples were considered necessary. Balanced CD4/CD8 phenotypes were observed for clones contracting from day 15 to 85, whereas a bias towards CD4+ was observed for a second wave of clones expanding from day 15 to 37.

Sequenced using an Illumina NovaSeq 6000. Using 5'RACE with constant-segment primers, TCRalpha and TCRbeta cDNA libraries were constructed, with sample barcodes and unique molecular identifiers added in the process. Trizol reagent was used to extract RNA from every sample. Amplification of the libraries took two PCR steps, and the second step added a second sample barcode plus Illumina TruSeq adapters. Sequencing of the libraries was done on an Illumina NovaSeq, producing 2 x 150 bp paired-end reads. The study's processing was this. With migec v1.2.7, reads were demultiplexed and then collapsed into UMI-guided consensus sequences. Using mixcr v2.1.11, UMI consensuses were aligned to TRA and TRB V and J templates and then assembled into clonotypes. Expanded or contracted clonotypes were those called significant by both edgeR and NoisET, with noise models trained on biological replicates. For edgeR calls, a false discovery rate-adjusted p below 0.01 and a log2 fold-change threshold of 1 were applied. PCA with hierarchical clustering of max-normalized trajectories of the 1000 most abundant clonotypes was used as exploratory dynamics analysis. Separately sequenced CD4+ and CD8+ repertoires were used to assign a CD4 or CD8 phenotype to each responding clone. TCRdb trimmed public reads at Q25 via fastp, called clones via MiXCR and kept in-frame beta chains. Every CDR3 protein is listed once, alongside the most common genes and DNA of its rows. The V and J calls reflect TCRdb's pipeline rather than the authors' work. The sample profile shows around 200,000 distinct CDR3 sequences; approximately 17% of them were found once. Roughly 3.8% of the sample lies in the top ten.

As to this clonotype: There is no known antigen for this receptor. The input lacks base qualities; no much larger clone sits a single base away.

The CDR3 runs 12 residues from the cysteine to the phenylalanine. Here the CDR3 DNA is all that survives: 36 bases in frame from base 1. At the junction V is shortened by 3 bases and J by 8 bases, with 10 bases in between. Ficoll-Paque density gradient centrifugation was used to isolate PBMCs. Recombination connected TRBV12-3 or TRBV12-4 to TRBJ1-2; the D gene is not confidently resolved. The receptor comes from a young man who had mild COVID-19 (a few samples of this study predate the infection). The sample titles of this study are shuffled in the database, so cell type and time point are left out; the donor was told from shared clones. The sample taken for sequencing was PBMCs or a T cell subset sorted from them (not recorded which). The DNA sequence is TGTGCCAGCAGTTTCTTATCAGGAGGCTACACCTTC. Its protein reads: CASSFLSGGYTF.